A few counts support the clone carrying this T cell receptor (beta chain). These data originate in a study of human T cells and chemical hapten exposure. Whole blood, unfractionated, served as the material for total RNA extraction. Separate cDNA molecules received unique molecular identifiers, which the library attached to them. From the reads, TCRdb called clonotypes with MiXCR, one entry per CDR3 protein. The sample comprises about 120,000 distinct CDR3 sequences, 8.5% of which are singletons, and 1.4% rests with the top ten. J lost 0 bases, V lost 4 bases, and 8 bases had no gene match. The CDR3 length is 17 residues. In germline, CDR1 is SGHDN, CDR2 FVKESK.

The chain has TRBV14 and TRBJ2-1; 8 positions match TRBD2. The source of this sequence is a human donor in good health. Some clones in this sample may be carry-over from other donors' samples. Sample: whole blood. The CDR3 DNA is TGTGCCAGCAGCCGGGTACTAGCGGCTATCTCCTACAATGAGCAGTTCTTC. Protein: CASSRVLAAISYNEQFF.